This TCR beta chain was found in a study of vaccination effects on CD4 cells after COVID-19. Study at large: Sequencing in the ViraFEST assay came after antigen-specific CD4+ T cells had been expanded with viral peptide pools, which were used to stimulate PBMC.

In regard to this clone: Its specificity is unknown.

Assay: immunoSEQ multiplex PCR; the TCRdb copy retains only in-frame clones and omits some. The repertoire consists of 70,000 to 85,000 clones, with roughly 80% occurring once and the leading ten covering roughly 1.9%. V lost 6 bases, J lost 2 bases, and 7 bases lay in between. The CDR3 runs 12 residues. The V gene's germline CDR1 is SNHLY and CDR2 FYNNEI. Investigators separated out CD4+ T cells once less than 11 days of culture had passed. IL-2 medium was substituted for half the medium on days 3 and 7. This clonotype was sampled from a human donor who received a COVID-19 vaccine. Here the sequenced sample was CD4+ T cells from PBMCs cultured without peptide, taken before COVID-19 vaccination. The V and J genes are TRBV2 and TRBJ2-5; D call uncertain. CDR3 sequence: CASRGNQETQYF. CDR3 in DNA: TGTGCCAGCAGAGGGAATCAAGAGACCCAGTACTTC.